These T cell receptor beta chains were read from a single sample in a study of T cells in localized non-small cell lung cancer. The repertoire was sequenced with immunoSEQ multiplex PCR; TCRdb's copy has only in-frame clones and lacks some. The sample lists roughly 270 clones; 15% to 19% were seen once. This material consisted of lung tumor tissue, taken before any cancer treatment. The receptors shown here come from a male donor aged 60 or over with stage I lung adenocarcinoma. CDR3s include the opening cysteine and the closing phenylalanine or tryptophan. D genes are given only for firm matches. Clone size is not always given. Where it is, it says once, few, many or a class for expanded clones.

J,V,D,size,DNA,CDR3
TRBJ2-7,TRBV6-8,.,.,TGTGCCAGCAGGGACAAAACCTACGAGCAGTACTTC,CASRDKTYEQYF
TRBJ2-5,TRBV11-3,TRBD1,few,TGTGCCAGCAGCTTGGTCGGGGACAGCCAAGAGACCCAGTACTTC,CASSLVGDSQETQYF
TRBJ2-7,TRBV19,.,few,TGTGCCAGTAGTATTGGGACAGGGAAAAGTAGCGGGAGTCCCTACGAGCAGTACTTC,CASSIGTGKSSGSPYEQYF
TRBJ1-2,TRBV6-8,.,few,TGTGCCAGCAGAAGGACAGTGGATGGCTACACCTTC,CASRRTVDGYTF
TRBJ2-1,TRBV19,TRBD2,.,TGTGCCAGTAGTTCGACTAGCGGGGGGAGAAGCTCCTACAATGAGCAGTTCTTC,CASSSTSGGRSSYNEQFF
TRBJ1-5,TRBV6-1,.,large,TGTGCCAGCAGTGAAGCGCTTCAGCCCCAGCATTTT,CASSEALQPQHF
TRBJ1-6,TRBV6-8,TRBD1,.,TGTGCCAGCAGTTACCTGGGACAGAGGGATGGATCACCCCTCCACTTT,CASSYLGQRDGSPLHF
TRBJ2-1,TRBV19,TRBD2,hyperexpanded,TGTGCCAGTAGTCGGACTAGCGGGATGTACAATGAGCAGTTCTTC,CASSRTSGMYNEQFF
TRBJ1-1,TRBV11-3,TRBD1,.,TGTGCCAGCAGCTTGGGGGGACAGGGTTTGAACACTGAAGCTTTCTTT,CASSLGGQGLNTEAFF
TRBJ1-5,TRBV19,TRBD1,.,TGTGCCAGTAGTATAAGGGACAGGGGGCAGGGGCCCCAGCATTTT,CASSIRDRGQGPQHF
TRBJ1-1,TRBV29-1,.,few,TGCAGCGTTGAAGAACGGACAGTTGAAGCTTTCTTT,CSVEERTVEAFF
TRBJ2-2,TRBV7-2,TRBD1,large,TGTGCCAGCAGCTTAGGACAGGGAACGGAGCTGTTTTTT,CASSLGQGTELFF
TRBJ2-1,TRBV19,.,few,TGTGCCAGTAGGATGACTTCCGGAGCTTACAATGAGCAGTTCTTC,CASRMTSGAYNEQFF
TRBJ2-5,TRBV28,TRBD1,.,TGTGCCAGCAGTTTGAGGGGGACAGGGCGGGAGACCCAGTACTTC,CASSLRGTGRETQYF
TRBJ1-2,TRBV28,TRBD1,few,TGTGCCAGCAGTTTCGGGGACAGAAACTATGGCTACACCTTC,CASSFGDRNYGYTF
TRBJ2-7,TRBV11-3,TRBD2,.,TGTGCCAGCAGCTTCACTACTAGCGGGAGCTACGAGCAGTACTTC,CASSFTTSGSYEQYF
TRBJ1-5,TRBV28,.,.,TGTGCCAGCAGTCCCAGGACGGAGGGTCAGCCCCAGCATTTT,CASSPRTEGQPQHF
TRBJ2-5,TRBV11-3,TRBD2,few,TGTGCCAGCAGCTTGAGGCGGGAGTTAGAGACCCAGTACTTC,CASSLRRELETQYF
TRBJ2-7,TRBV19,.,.,TGTGCCAGTAGTAGACGTGCAGGGGGGGACGCCTACGAGCAGTACTTC,CASSRRAGGDAYEQYF
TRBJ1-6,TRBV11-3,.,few,TGTGCCAGCAGCCGCCTAGGGGCAGATAATTCACCCCTCCACTTT,CASSRLGADNSPLHF
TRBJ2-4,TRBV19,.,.,TGTGCCAGTAGTATAGTGGGGCCCAAAAACATTCAGTACTTC,CASSIVGPKNIQYF
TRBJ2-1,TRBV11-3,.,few,TGTGCCAGCAGTACGGGGACGAATCCATACAATGAGCAGTTCTTC,CASSTGTNPYNEQFF
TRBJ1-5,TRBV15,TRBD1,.,TGTGCCACCAGCAGAGTGGGGTTAGGGACAGATCAGCCCCAGCATTTT,CATSRVGLGTDQPQHF
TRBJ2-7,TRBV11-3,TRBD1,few,TGTGCCAGCAGCTTAGGACAGGGGGCCTCCGAGCAGTACTTC,CASSLGQGASEQYF
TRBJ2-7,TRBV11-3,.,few,TGTGCCAGCAGCCCGGGTTTCACCGTATCCTACGAGCAGTACTTC,CASSPGFTVSYEQYF
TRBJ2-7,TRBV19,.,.,TGTGCCAGTAGTATGGCTGGGCATGCCTACGAGCAGTACTTC,CASSMAGHAYEQYF
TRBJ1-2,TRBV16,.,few,TGTGCCAGCACCATAAAGGGGTCTAACTATGGCTACACCTTC,CASTIKGSNYGYTF
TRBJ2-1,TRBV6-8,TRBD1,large,TGTGCCAGCAGTCGAGAAACCGACAGGGTCCGGGAGCAGTTCTTC,CASSRETDRVREQFF
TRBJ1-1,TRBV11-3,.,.,TGTGCCAGCAGCCCCGAGGTGGCGGGTTGGAGGACTGAAGCTTTCTTT,CASSPEVAGWRTEAFF
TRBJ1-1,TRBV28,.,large,TGTGCCAGCAGCGATGACCGATTGAACACTGAAGCTTTCTTT,CASSDDRLNTEAFF
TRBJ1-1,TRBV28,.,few,TGTGCCAGCACGTTCCAGAACACTGAAGCTTTCTTT,CASTFQNTEAFF
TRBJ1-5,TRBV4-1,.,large,TGCGCCAGCAGCCAGACCCGGACCGGCGGTACCCAGCATTTT,CASSQTRTGGTQHF
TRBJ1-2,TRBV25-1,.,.,TGTGCCAGCAGTGAGGCGGGGGCGCTTAGCTATGGCTACACCTTC,CASSEAGALSYGYTF
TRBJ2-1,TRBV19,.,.,TGTGCCAGTAGTCTAGGGGTGGCCAATGAGCAGTTCTTC,CASSLGVANEQFF
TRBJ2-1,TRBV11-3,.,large,TGTGCCAGCAGCTTGGGCCTCAGAAGCTCCTACAATGAGCAGTTCTTC,CASSLGLRSSYNEQFF
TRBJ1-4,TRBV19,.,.,TGTGCCAGCTCTTGGGGCGGGACAACTAATGAAAAACTGTTTTTT,CASSWGGTTNEKLFF
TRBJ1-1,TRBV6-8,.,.,TGTGCCAGCAGTTGGGGGCCGACGGCGAACACTGAAGCTTTCTTT,CASSWGPTANTEAFF
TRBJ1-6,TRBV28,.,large,TGTGCCAGCAGTTTAGAGGGCCGATATTCACCCCTCCACTTT,CASSLEGRYSPLHF
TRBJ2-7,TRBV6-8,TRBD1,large,TGTGCCAGCAGCCCGACCGGGACAGGGTCCTACGAGCAGTACTTC,CASSPTGTGSYEQYF
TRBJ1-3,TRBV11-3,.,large,TGTGCCAGCAGCTTAACGGGGGGCCTCTCTGGAAACACCATATATTTT,CASSLTGGLSGNTIYF
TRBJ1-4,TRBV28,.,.,TGTGCCAGCAGTTCCCCTTCGGTGTTTAATGAAAAACTGTTTTTT,CASSSPSVFNEKLFF
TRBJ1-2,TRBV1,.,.,TGCGCCAGCAGCCAAGCGGAGTCCTATGGCTACACCTTC,CASSQAESYGYTF
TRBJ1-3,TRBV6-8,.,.,TGTGCCAGCAGTTACTCCCCCCTCAACACCATATATTTT,CASSYSPLNTIYF
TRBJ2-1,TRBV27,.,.,TGTGCCAGCAGTTGGGGGACTCGGGGTGATAATGAGCAGTTCTTC,CASSWGTRGDNEQFF
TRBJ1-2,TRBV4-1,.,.,TGCGCCAGCAGCCAAGGAGTTGCTAACTATGGCTACACCTTC,CASSQGVANYGYTF
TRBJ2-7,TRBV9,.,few,TGTGCCAGCAGCGCAGAGCCCTACGAGCAGTACTTC,CASSAEPYEQYF
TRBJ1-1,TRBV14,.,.,TGTGCCAGCAGCCAAGTGTATGGCACTGAAGCTTTCTTT,CASSQVYGTEAFF
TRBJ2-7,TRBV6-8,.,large,TGTGCCAGCAGTTATCGACAGAGCTCCTACGAGCAGTACTTC,CASSYRQSSYEQYF
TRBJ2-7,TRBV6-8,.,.,TGTGCCAGCAGTCCGGGATACTCATTTTCCTCCTACGAGCAGTACTTC,CASSPGYSFSSYEQYF
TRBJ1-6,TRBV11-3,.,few,TGTGCCAGCAGCTTAGGCAGGGAAGGTTCACCCCTCCACTTT,CASSLGREGSPLHF
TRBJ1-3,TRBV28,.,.,TGTGCCAGCAGTTTTGGGGTCAGCTCTGGAAACACCATATATTTT,CASSFGVSSGNTIYF
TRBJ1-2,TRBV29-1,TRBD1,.,TGCAGCGTTGGGGACAGTAACTATGGCTACACCTTC,CSVGDSNYGYTF
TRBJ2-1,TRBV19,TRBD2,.,TGTGCCAGTAGTGGTGGGACTAGCGGTCGCTACAATGAGCAGTTCTTC,CASSGGTSGRYNEQFF
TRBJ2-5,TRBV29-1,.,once,TGCAGCGTTGTAGGGCCAGGTCGGGGACAGACCCAGTACTTC,CSVVGPGRGQTQYF
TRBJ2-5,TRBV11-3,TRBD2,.,TGTGCCAGCAGCTGGGGACTAGCGGGGGAAGAGACCCAGTACTTC,CASSWGLAGEETQYF
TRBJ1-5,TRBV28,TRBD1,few,TGTGCCAGCAGCCGGACAGGGAGGGGCCTCCCCAATCAGCCCCAGCATTTT,CASSRTGRGLPNQPQHF
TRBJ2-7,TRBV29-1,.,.,TGCAGCGTTGCCCAACAGGGATACTACGAGCAGTACTTC,CSVAQQGYYEQYF
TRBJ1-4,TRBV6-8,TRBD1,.,TGTGCCAGCAGCTCAAAGGACAGGGGGCTCGAAAAACTGTTTTTT,CASSSKDRGLEKLFF
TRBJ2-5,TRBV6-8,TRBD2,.,TGTGCCATCAGTTCCCAAACCCCCCTAGCGGGTGGCGAGACCCAGTACTTC,CAISSQTPLAGGETQYF
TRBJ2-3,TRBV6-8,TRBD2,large,TGTGCCAGCAGTTACCCCACCTCCAGGACTAGCGGGGGGGCTGAAGATACGCAGTATTTT,CASSYPTSRTSGGAEDTQYF